A selection of T cell receptor beta chains follows, all from one sample in a study of naive and memory T cell subsets. Each CDR3 protein is one row after TCRdb ran MiXCR on the 5' RACE reads. The table lists about 62,000 distinct CDR3 sequences, approximately 8% of them singletons. Receptors originate from a female donor in good health. Each CDR3 is given without its conserved first and last residue.

ASSEWALEAF | TRBV21-1
ATSGYPGNEQF | TRBV28
ASSLPGAGSKNIQY | TRBV11-2
ATPGQGNTEAF | TRBV12-3/TRBV12-4
ASSVLEGGTDTQY | TRBV12-3/TRBV12-4
ASRARTVGSGANVLT | TRBV19
ASSPDGELF | TRBV7-2
ASRGLAGRDTQY | TRBV2
SAASLEYINYGYT | TRBV20-1
ASSPYRGRGEPQH | TRBV5-1
ASSRRVGGHTDTQY | TRBV11-3
ASSRPKTTGSDGELF | TRBV6-6
ASSSGRGEGAF | TRBV5-1
ATQGAYGYT | TRBV6-5
ASSLAGYGKTEQY | TRBV12-3/TRBV12-4
SARDLTSGQSTNPEQY | TRBV20-1
ASSYGSPEAEAF | TRBV6-5
ASSLSPSLAGKETQY | TRBV28
SVERTTHTGELF | TRBV29-1
ASSLDRYYGYT | TRBV5-1
ASSPRMGTPYEQY | TRBV18
ASDWDRGPDTQY | TRBV19
SVETGQGLNGYT | TRBV29-1
ASSSWKIVTGGTDTQY | TRBV28
ASSSNRGRGETQY | TRBV7-2
ASSVGARDLNEKLF | TRBV9
SASDGGGYGYT | TRBV20-1
SATTGFTPPNNEQF | TRBV20-1
ASKGGTGGPVNYGYT | TRBV28
ASSAARTTEAF | TRBV28
ASSLVMGLAGAETQY | TRBV5-4
SVEDLRGQGYNEQF | TRBV29-1
ASSAATGSLFYGYT | TRBV5-1
ASSGGLAGGAMLAWDTQY | TRBV5-1
ATSDALGQGGSKLF | TRBV24-1
ASSVATSGTGVKLF | TRBV9
ASTPDTAKTEAF | TRBV5-1
SARDGPPGGTQY | TRBV20-1
AWSRGQANTEAF | TRBV30
ASTGGDNEQY | TRBV5-1
SVLGQEQETQY | TRBV29-1
ASSLGGTGTDTQY | TRBV5-4
ASSKGTSDTYEQY | TRBV5-1
ASSPALSGRNLEQY | TRBV3-1